The 27 T cell receptor beta chains in this list originate from one sample, sequenced in a study of cytomegalovirus exposure and HLA in healthy donors. A multiplex PCR was run with 60 Vbeta primers and 13 Jbeta primers. Sequencing used immunoSEQ multiplex PCR; TCRdb keeps in-frame clones, though not all of them. The data hold around 280,000 clones, with around 90% observed a single time. Sequenced: PBMCs. These receptors were taken from a woman aged 18-30 years in good health and CMV-seronegative.

The gene calls are TRBV2 and TRBJ2-7; 11 bases agree with TRBD2. V shed 7 bases and J 0 bases; nucleotides not matched to a gene: 8. CDR1 is SNHLY, CDR2 FYNNEI, per germline. The CDR3 has 16 residues. The CDR3 loop reads CASKPSGGSSSYEQYF. The CDR3 DNA reads as TGTGCCAGCAAACCTAGCGGGGGGTCAAGCTCCTACGAGCAGTACTTC.

The chain has TRBV5-1 and TRBJ2-3; the D gene is possibly TRBD2 (5 bases). Trimming stripped 0 bases from V and 4 bases from J, with 15 bases between. This CDR3 spans 16 amino acids. The germline V gene has CDR1 SGHRS and CDR2 YFSETQ. CDR3 sequence (DNA): TGCGCCAGCAGCTTGGCCGTCGTGCTAGCCTCAGATACGCAGTATTTT. Its protein is CASSLAVVLASDTQYF.

The chain carries TRBV9 and TRBJ1-1; D remains ambiguous. The CDR3 consists of 13 residues. The V and J ends lost 0 bases and 5 bases respectively, with 8 bases between them. Looked up from germline, CDR1 is SGDLS and CDR2 is YYNGEE. CDR3 bases: TGTGCCAGCAGCGTAGTAGAGGGAACTGAAGCTTTCTTT. Amino acid sequence: CASSVVEGTEAFF.

The chain has TRBV27 and TRBJ1-6, with 8 bases that match TRBD1. The CDR3 length is 14 residues. The germline V gene has CDR1 MNHEY and CDR2 SMNVEV (reference sequence). V shed 5 bases, J shed 6 bases, and the junction held 3 bases outside the gene matches. CDR3 DNA sequence: TGTGCCAGCAGTGGACAGGGTGGTAATTCACCCCTCCACTTT. Protein product: CASSGQGGNSPLHF.

The chain is built from TRBV5-4 and TRBJ1-5, with D uncertain. This CDR3 is 13 amino acids long. V shed 1 base and J shed 2 bases, with 4 bases lying between them. From germline, CDR1 is SGHNT and CDR2 YYREEE (reference sequence). The CDR3 DNA sequence: TGTGCCAGCAGCTTGCAGGGCAATCAGCCCCAGCATTTT. Amino acids: CASSLQGNQPQHF. The full variable domain, in which reference TRBV5-4 and TRBJ1-5 provide the parts outside the CDR3, is ETGVTQSPTHLIKTRGQQVTLRCSSQSGHNTVSWYQQALGQGPQFIFQYYREEENGRGNFPPRFSGLQFPNYSSELNVNALELDDSALYLCASSLQGNQPQHFGDGTRLSIL.

The CDR3 coding sequence is TGCGCCAGCAGCTTCTCTAGCGGGGGGGCCTACAATGAGCAGTTCTTC. Protein sequence: CASSFSSGGAYNEQFF. The chain links TRBV5-1 to TRBJ2-1; 12 bases line up with TRBD2. This CDR3 spans 16 amino acids. Germline V gene data show CDR1 as SGHRS and CDR2 as YFSETQ. Trimming removed 2 bases from V and 2 bases from J; junction bases left unmatched: 2.

The rearrangement links TRBV5-1 to TRBJ1-5; TRBD1 agrees at 8 bases. The V gene end was trimmed by 0 bases and the J gene end by 2 bases; junction bases not matched to a gene: 1. This CDR3 contains 15 residues. CDR1 and CDR2 from the germline V gene are SGHRS and YFSETQ. The DNA of the CDR3 is TGCGCCAGCAGCTTGGCAGGGGGCGGCAATCAGCCCCAGCATTTT. This encodes CASSLAGGGNQPQHF. Full variable domain (missing parts from reference TRBV5-1 and TRBJ1-5): KAGVTQTPRYLIKTRGQQVTLSCSPISGHRSVSWYQQTPGQGLQFLFEYFSETQRNKGNFPGRFSGRQFSNSRSEMNVSTLELGDSALYLCASSLAGGGNQPQHFGDGTRLSIL.

The CDR3 coding sequence is TGCAGCGTTGTGTTGGGACAGGGGTGGGGCTACACCTTC. The encoded protein is CSVVLGQGWGYTF. The rearrangement joins TRBV29-1 to TRBJ1-2; 10 bases fit TRBD1. This CDR3 is 13 amino acids long. Looked up from germline, CDR1 is SQVTM and CDR2 is ANQGSEA. J was trimmed by 8 bases and V by 4 bases; bases with no gene match: 7.

The chain couples TRBV5-1 to TRBJ2-1, with 10 bases identical to TRBD2. Germline CDR1 is SGHRS and CDR2 is YFSETQ. This CDR3 comprises 18 residues. J gave up 0 bases and V 0 bases, and 6 bases lay outside the gene matches. CDR3 bases: TGCGCCAGCAGCTTGGGATCTAGCGGGGGTGTCTCCTACAATGAGCAGTTCTTC. Encoded protein: CASSLGSSGGVSYNEQFF.

The chain recombines TRBV19 with TRBJ2-3; D possibly corresponds to TRBD1 (6 bases). From germline, CDR1 is LNHDA and CDR2 SQIVND (reference sequence). V lost 6 bases and J lost 2, with 12 bases in between. This CDR3 spans 14 amino acids. The CDR3 loop reads CASRVTGYTDTQYF. The CDR3 DNA follows: TGTGCCAGTAGGGTGACAGGATACACAGATACGCAGTATTTT.

This clone was seen just once. Relative to the germline gene, one junction end is altered; a read error may explain this. This chain joins TRBV6-1 and TRBJ1-1; D remains unclear. The CDR3 runs to 15 residues. CDR1 MNHNS and CDR2 SASEGT come from the germline V gene. CDR3 sequence reads: CASSEVHAGRAEAFF. The CDR3 coding sequence is TGTGCCAGCAGCGAAGTACACGCGGGGAGGGCTGAAGCTTTCTTT.

The genes are TRBV5-1 and TRBJ1-6, with TRBD1 identical over 8 bases. CDR3 size: 14 residues. The ends lost 7 bases at V and 10 bases at J; junction bases unmatched: 10. Looked up from germline, CDR1 is SGHRS and CDR2 is YFSETQ. The CDR3: CASQASDRVSPLHF. In nucleotides, the CDR3 is TGCGCCAGCCAGGCCTCGGACAGGGTCTCACCCCTCCACTTT.

As concerns this clone: Different DNA sequences within this sample yield the same CDR3. The chain carries TRBV9 and TRBJ2-7, with 8 bases that match TRBD2. The V segment lost 0 bases and the J segment 0 bases; nucleotides outside the gene matches: 2. CDR3 length: 15 amino acids. Germline V gives CDR1 SGDLS, CDR2 YYNGEE. The CDR3 protein is CASSVAGGPSYEQYF. CDR3 coding DNA: TGTGCCAGCAGCGTAGCGGGGGGGCCCTCCTACGAGCAGTACTTC. Looking up the rest from reference TRBV9 and TRBJ2-7 gives the full variable domain: DSGVTQTPKHLITATGQRVTLRCSPRSGDLSVYWYQQSLDQGLQFLIQYYNGEERAKGNILERFSAQQFPDLHSELNLSSLELGDSALYFCASSVAGGPSYEQYFGPGTRLTVT.

This chain links TRBV6-5 with TRBJ1-2; 9 bases are a match to TRBD1. This CDR3 is built from 13 residues. In germline, CDR1 is MNHEY, CDR2 SVGAGI. The ends lost 8 bases at V and 8 bases at J; junction bases unmatched: 9. Here the CDR3 DNA reads TGTGCCAGCTCTTTTTGGACAGGGGTAGGCTACACCTTC. The encoded protein is CASSFWTGVGYTF.

The CDR3 sequence: CASSRGTDYSPLHF. For the CDR3, the DNA is TGTGCCAGCAGCAGAGGGACAGACTATTCACCCCTCCACTTT. The rearrangement uses TRBV27 and TRBJ1-6; 7 nucleotides align to TRBD1. There are 14 residues in the CDR3. The germline CDR1 and CDR2 sequences are MNHEY and SMNVEV (reference sequence). The trim removed 6 bases at V and 8 bases at J, leaving 7 bases unmatched.

J is TRBJ1-2 and V is TRBV21-1. TRBV21-1 is an annotated pseudogene. The CDR3 loop spans 17 amino acids. CDR3 amino acids: CASSKDRHGEFNYGYTF. The CDR3 DNA sequence: TGTGCCAGCAGCAAAGACCGCCACGGAGAGTTTAACTATGGCTACACCTTC.

The chain employs TRBV19 and TRBJ1-5; 9 bases line up with TRBD1. Germline-derived CDR1 and CDR2 are LNHDA and SQIVND (reference sequence). The CDR3 runs 17 residues. The V and J ends lost 6 bases and 5 bases, in that order; junction bases with no gene match: 14. This CDR3 reads CASRVLKPGQGDQPQHF. DNA of the CDR3: TGTGCCAGTAGGGTGTTAAAACCGGGACAGGGAGATCAGCCCCAGCATTTT.

The chain uses TRBV5-1 and TRBJ2-1, with unresolved D. This CDR3 contains 14 residues. Germline CDR1 SGHRS, CDR2 YFSETQ. Deletions cut 0 bases from V and 6 bases from J, with 10 bases between. CDR3 bases: TGCGCCAGCAGCTTGGCAGGTAGTGTCAATGAGCAGTTCTTC. Translating it yields CASSLAGSVNEQFF.

This chain uses TRBV14 with TRBJ2-5, with 14 bases matching TRBD2. The CDR3 covers 19 residues. Trimming at V came to 4 bases and at J to 4 bases, leaving 14 bases not matched to a gene. CDR1 is SGHDN and CDR2 is FVKESK in the germline V gene. The chain's CDR3 is CASSPPPRLAGGQGETQYF. CDR3 bases: TGTGCCAGCAGCCCCCCCCCTCGACTAGCGGGGGGGCAGGGAGAGACCCAGTACTTC.

The V call is TRBV18, the J call TRBJ2-7, with a weak D call TRBD1 (6 bases). CDR1 and CDR2 from the germline V gene are KGHSH and LQKENI. The ends were cut back, 2 bases at V and 6 bases at J, with 14 bases in the middle. The CDR3 is 14 amino acids. The CDR3 is CASSPKERGGEQYF. The DNA for the CDR3 is TGTGCCAGCTCACCAAAGGAAAGAGGGGGCGAGCAGTACTTC.

The genes are TRBV6-1 and TRBJ2-5; 10 bases line up with TRBD2. The germline V gene has CDR1 MNHNS and CDR2 SASEGT. The V segment lost 3 bases and the J segment 5 bases; nucleotides outside the gene matches: 6. This CDR3 is built from 15 residues. CDR3 nucleotides: TGTGCCAGCAGTGAGGCAGCGGGGGGGCGCGAGACCCAGTACTTC. Amino acid sequence: CASSEAAGGRETQYF.

The chain uses TRBV6-5 and TRBJ1-4; 7 bases align to TRBD1. V lost 3 bases and J lost 4; bases outside the gene matches: 8. Germline V gives CDR1 MNHEY, CDR2 SVGAGI. The CDR3 consists of 16 residues. CDR3 region: CASSYPSRDSNEKLFF. As DNA, the CDR3 is TGTGCCAGCAGTTATCCGTCCCGGGACAGTAATGAAAAACTGTTTTTT.

The chain carries TRBV4-1 and TRBJ1-2; TRBD1 might be the D (6 bases). The V gene's germline CDR1 is MGHRA and CDR2 YSYEKL. CDR3 length: 17 amino acids. Trimming stripped 1 base from V and 3 bases from J, with 18 bases between. The CDR3 loop reads CASSQGPQGNPYYGYTF. CDR3 in DNA: TGCGCCAGCAGCCAAGGTCCCCAGGGGAATCCTTACTATGGCTACACCTTC.

The CDR3 region is CASKAEGLNQPQHF. CDR3 in DNA: TGTGCCAGCAAGGCGGAGGGCTTGAATCAGCCCCAGCATTTT. The rearrangement uses TRBV2 and TRBJ1-5, with D uncertain. Germline V gives CDR1 SNHLY, CDR2 FYNNEI. This CDR3 comprises 14 residues. The V and J ends lost 7 bases and 4 bases respectively, with 14 bases between them.

This sequence joins TRBV5-5 and TRBJ1-2; TRBD1 agrees at 10 bases. With 2 bases clipped from V and 6 bases from J, the junction kept 10 bases outside the gene matches. There are 16 residues in the CDR3. Germline V CDR1 and CDR2: SGHKS, YYEKEE (reference sequence). CDR3 sequence reads: CASSFTGTGVSHGYTF. DNA for the CDR3: TGTGCCAGCAGCTTTACCGGGACAGGGGTTTCCCATGGCTACACCTTC. Using reference TRBV5-5 and TRBJ1-2 for the parts outside the CDR3, the full variable domain is DAGVTQSPTHLIKTRGQQVTLRCSPISGHKSVSWYQQVLGQGPQFIFQYYEKEERGRGNFPDRFSARQFPNYSSELNVNALLLGDSALYLCASSFTGTGVSHGYTFGSGTRLTVV.

The J gene is TRBJ1-1, the V gene TRBV5-5, with D unclear. Germline V CDR1 and CDR2: SGHKS, YYEKEE (reference sequence). V lost 4 bases, J lost 6 bases, and 13 bases lay in between. The CDR3 length is 13 residues. The CDR3 protein is CASSPAGNPEAFF. The CDR3 nucleotides read TGTGCCAGCAGCCCTGCCGGGAATCCTGAAGCTTTCTTT.

This CDR3 is CASRQGSGANVLTF. For the CDR3, the DNA is TGTGCCAGCAGACAGGGTTCTGGGGCCAACGTCCTGACTTTC. The rearrangement joins TRBV9 to TRBJ2-6; tentative D call: TRBD1 (6 bases). CDR1 is SGDLS and CDR2 is YYNGEE in the germline V gene. Trimming removed 5 bases from V and 1 base from J, with 7 bases in between. There are 14 residues in the CDR3. The variable domain in full, completed from reference TRBV9 and TRBJ2-6, reads DSGVTQTPKHLITATGQRVTLRCSPRSGDLSVYWYQQSLDQGLQFLIQYYNGEERAKGNILERFSAQQFPDLHSELNLSSLELGDSALYFCASRQGSGANVLTFGAGSRLTVL.